This T cell receptor (beta chain) was recorded in a study of OX40 agonist ivuxolimab in advanced cancers. Study context: Intravenous ivuxolimab was administered to patients every 2 weeks at 0.01 to 10 mg/kg. It was permissible to have had prior anti-PD-1, anti-PD-L1 or anti-CTLA-4 therapy, and more than 30% had some.

Trimming cost V 6 bases and J 1 base, with 15 bases left between them. The CDR3 spans 15 residues. Germline V gene sequence: CDR1 MGHDK, CDR2 SYGVNS. The method was immunoSEQ multiplex PCR; TCRdb's version includes in-frame clones alone and lacks a portion of them. The table shows around 20,000 clones, with around 82% occurring only once. This TCR came from an adult with an advanced solid tumor such as melanoma, head and neck, liver or kidney cancer. The specimen comprised CD4+ or CD8+ T cells sorted from blood, sampled in a trial of the OX40 agonist ivuxolimab. The genes are TRBV25-1 and TRBJ1-1; tentatively, D is TRBD1 (6 bases). CDR3 amino acids: CASSDSGTSNTEAFF. The CDR3 coding sequence is TGTGCCAGCAGCGATTCCGGGACATCGAACACTGAAGCTTTCTTT.